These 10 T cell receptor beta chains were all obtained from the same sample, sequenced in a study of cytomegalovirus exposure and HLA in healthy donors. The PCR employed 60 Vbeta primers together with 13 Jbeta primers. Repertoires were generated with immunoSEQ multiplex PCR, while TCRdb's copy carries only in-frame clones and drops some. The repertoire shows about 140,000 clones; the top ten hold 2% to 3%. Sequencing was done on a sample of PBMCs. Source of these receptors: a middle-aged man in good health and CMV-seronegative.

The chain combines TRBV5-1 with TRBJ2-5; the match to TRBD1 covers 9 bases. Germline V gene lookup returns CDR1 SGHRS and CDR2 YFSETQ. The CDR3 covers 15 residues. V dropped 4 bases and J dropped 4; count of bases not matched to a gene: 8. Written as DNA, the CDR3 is TGCGCCAGCAGCCATCGGACAGGGGATAGAGAGACCCAGTACTTC. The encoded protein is CASSHRTGDRETQYF.

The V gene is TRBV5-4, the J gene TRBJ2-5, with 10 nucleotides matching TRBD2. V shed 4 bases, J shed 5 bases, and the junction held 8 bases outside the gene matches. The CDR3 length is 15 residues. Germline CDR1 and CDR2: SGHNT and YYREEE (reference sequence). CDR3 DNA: TGTGCCAGCAGCCCCGGAGCGGGGGGGCGGGAGACCCAGTACTTC. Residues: CASSPGAGGRETQYF.

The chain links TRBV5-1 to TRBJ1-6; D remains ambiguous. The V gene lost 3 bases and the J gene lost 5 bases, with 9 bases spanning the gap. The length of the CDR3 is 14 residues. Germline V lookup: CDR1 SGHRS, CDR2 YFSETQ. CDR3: CASSSETNNSPLHF. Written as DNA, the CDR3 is TGCGCCAGCAGCTCGGAAACTAATAATTCACCCCTCCACTTT.

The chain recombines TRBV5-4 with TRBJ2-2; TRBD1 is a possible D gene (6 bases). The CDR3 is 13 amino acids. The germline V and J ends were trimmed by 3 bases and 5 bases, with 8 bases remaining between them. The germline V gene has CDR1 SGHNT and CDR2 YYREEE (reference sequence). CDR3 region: CASSSQGTGELFF. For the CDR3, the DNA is TGTGCCAGCAGCTCTCAGGGGACCGGGGAGCTGTTTTTT. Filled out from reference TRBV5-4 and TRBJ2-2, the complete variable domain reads ETGVTQSPTHLIKTRGQQVTLRCSSQSGHNTVSWYQQALGQGPQFIFQYYREEENGRGNFPPRFSGLQFPNYSSELNVNALELDDSALYLCASSSQGTGELFFGEGSRLTVL.

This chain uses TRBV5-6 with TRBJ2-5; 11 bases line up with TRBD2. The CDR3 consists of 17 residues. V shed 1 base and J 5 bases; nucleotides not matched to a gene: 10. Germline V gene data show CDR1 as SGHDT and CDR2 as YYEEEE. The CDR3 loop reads CASSLFFSGGAGETQYF. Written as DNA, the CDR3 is TGTGCCAGCAGCTTGTTTTTTAGCGGGGGGGCCGGTGAGACCCAGTACTTC.

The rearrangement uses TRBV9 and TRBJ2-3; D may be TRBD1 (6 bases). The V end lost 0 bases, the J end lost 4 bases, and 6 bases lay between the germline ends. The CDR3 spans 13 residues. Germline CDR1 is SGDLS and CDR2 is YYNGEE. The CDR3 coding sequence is TGTGCCAGCAGCGTAGGACAGGCAGATACGCAGTATTTT. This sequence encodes CASSVGQADTQYF.

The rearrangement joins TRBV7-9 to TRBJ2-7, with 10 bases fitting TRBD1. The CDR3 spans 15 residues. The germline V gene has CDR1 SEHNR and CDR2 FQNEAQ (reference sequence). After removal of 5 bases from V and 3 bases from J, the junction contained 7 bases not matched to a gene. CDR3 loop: CASSLGTGADYEQYF. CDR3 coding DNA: TGTGCCAGCAGCCTTGGGACAGGGGCCGACTACGAGCAGTACTTC.

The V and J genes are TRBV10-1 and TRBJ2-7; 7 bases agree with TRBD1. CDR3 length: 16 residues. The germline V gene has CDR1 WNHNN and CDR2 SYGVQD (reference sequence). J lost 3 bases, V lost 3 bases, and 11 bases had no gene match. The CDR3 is CASSDFFVQGSYEQYF. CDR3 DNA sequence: TGCGCCAGCAGTGACTTTTTCGTACAGGGGAGCTACGAGCAGTACTTC.

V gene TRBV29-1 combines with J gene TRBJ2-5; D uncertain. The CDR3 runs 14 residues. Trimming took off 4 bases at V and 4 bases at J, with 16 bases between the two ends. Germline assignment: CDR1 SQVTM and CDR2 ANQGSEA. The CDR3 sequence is CSVAPRFSRETQYF. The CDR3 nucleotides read TGCAGCGTTGCCCCCAGATTCTCCCGAGAGACCCAGTACTTC.

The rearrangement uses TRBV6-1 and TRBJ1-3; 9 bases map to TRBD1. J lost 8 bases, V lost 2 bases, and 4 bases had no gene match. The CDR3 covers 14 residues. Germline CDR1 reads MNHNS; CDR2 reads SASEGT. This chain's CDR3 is CASSERDREYTIYF. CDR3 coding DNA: TGTGCCAGCAGTGAAAGGGACAGGGAATACACCATATATTTT.